This T cell receptor (beta chain) was observed in a study of cytomegalovirus exposure and HLA in healthy donors (TCRdb year 2017). Regarding the complete study: An earlier analysis of roughly 610 of the donors reported approximately 280 Gb of sequence data and around 100 million unique TCR beta sequences obtained from about 170 million T cells. Every discovery cohort repertoire had been produced on one sequencing platform. Of the approximately 400 genotyped donors, 81% were placed in the genetic ancestry cluster associated with self-reported Caucasian donors. A later genetic analysis used genome-wide SNP genotypes for 398 of the 666 donors, treating that subset as a discovery cohort. Typing coverage differed by locus: A, B, C, DRB1 and DQB1 were typed in about 620-630 donors, DQA1 in about 500, DPA1 in over 600, and DPB1 in around 490. HLA typing included class I and class II loci at four-digit resolution. An earlier analysis of several hundred of the donors used high-throughput TCR beta sequencing to judge whether each TCR beta V gene segment behaved as functional or pseudogenic. Alongside the repertoire data, information on donor age, sex, ethnicity and CMV serostatus was compiled. Using immunosequencing, the study profiled T cell repertoires from 666 subjects and related those repertoires to cytomegalovirus serostatus. In addition to the first cohort of 666 subjects, a separate validation cohort of 120 different subjects was used. The study aimed to test whether cataloging public T cell receptors could reveal signatures of past pathogen exposure. The later analysis used no new phenotypic data to find candidate immune exposures, relying instead on TCR beta sequences and their occurrence across donors. Because of strong linkage in the cohort, a handful of DR-DQ haplotypes were treated as single units for association and clustering. On average, 235,054 unique TCR beta nucleotide sequences were sequenced per donor among 350 to 400 genotyped donors of the cohort, with 15% to 20% of those sequences being non-productive. A later analysis re-analyzed previously published TCR beta repertoires from 660 or so donors and added high-resolution HLA genotyping to study TCR occurrence patterns. Roughly 300 gigabases of sequencing data and some 85 million unique TCR sequences were included in an early release covering about 700 HLA-typed donors. To predict cytomegalovirus infection status, the study combined high-throughput TCR immunosequencing, statistical association of individual TCRs with disease status, and machine learning.

Overall study results and their limits: It was suggested by the authors that the approach could potentially be generalized to other disease states and immunological phenotypes. The sequencing pipeline was judged likely to have produced a cluster of highly shared sequence variants as a technical artifact. Only TCR beta chains were sequenced in this cohort, and the absence of alpha or paired-chain data limited detectable features. Most TCR sequences were seen in very few donors, while some public TCRs were found in many individuals. Presence/absence analyses assumed roughly uniform sequencing depth across donors, an assumption that may not hold. Assigning TCR associations to individual alleles was difficult when HLA alleles, especially DR and DQ, strongly co-occurred. A later analysis associated about 17,000 TCR beta sequences with specific HLA alleles at a false discovery rate of 0.05. The study gave a list of 150 to 200 TCR beta chains associated with cytomegalovirus. An earlier analysis of around 500 of the donors showed that most TCR beta V segments appeared in productive rearrangements either about 87% or about 30% of the time, which broadly matched IMGT annotations. Some IMGT-functional V segments, including TRBV6-2 and TRBV6-3, could not be distinguished by the 87-base-pair reads and were therefore excluded. A later analysis reported that several top co-occurrence clusters appeared linked to parvovirus B19, influenza, CMV and Epstein-Barr virus. Linkage disequilibrium might explain the correlated functional status among segregating V segments, but an unknown experimental factor could not be ruled out. A later genetic analysis associated a missense DCLRE1C variant with V-gene and J-gene trimming of TCR beta chains, and an independent cohort replicated the association. A further reported finding was that TCR beta sequences accurately predicted the HLA-A and HLA-B alleles for most subjects in the first cohort. Because counts were too low, roughly 18 rarely observed V segments, including chromosome 9 orphons, were left out of the earlier analysis of approximately 580 of the donors. A later genetic analysis reported fewer N-insertions in productive TCRs among donors in an Asian-associated ancestry cluster than the roughly 720-donor mean. In a later analysis, HLA-associated TCR beta chains were found to be more clonally expanded and to have lower generation probabilities than equally common non-associated chains. Most CMV-associated TCR beta chains appeared to be HLA-restricted in a later analysis, and the HLA associations seemed to be driven largely by CMV exposure. In a later analysis, TCR association rates were found to vary across HLA loci, with the most associated TCRs seen for DRB1 alleles and the fewest for HLA-C alleles. HLA typing was unavailable for some donors at each locus, so association tests used only the typed subset. The classifier was reported to diagnose cytomegalovirus status with high specificity and sensitivity in both the original cohort and the validation cohort. For the cohort, immune exposure information was limited to CMV serostatus. In vitro tests confirmed that a few of the cytomegalovirus-associated TCR beta chains recognize cytomegalovirus antigens.

The cohort was made up of around 720 healthy bone marrow donors. All cohort members were sampled while nominally healthy, although unrecorded immune exposures were likely present. The donor was CMV seronegative and was included in the group of a few hundred seronegative cohort members. Each donor provided a peripheral blood sample, and peripheral blood mononuclear cells were used for TCR beta sequencing. Genomic DNA was extracted from the blood cell samples with the Qiagen DNeasy Blood Extraction Kit. About this clone: No cognate antigen has been identified for it. Base quality data are lacking; no much larger clone is found one base away.

Preparation of the library involved the immunoSEQ multiplex PCR assay. The multiplex PCR relied on a mix of 60 forward primers for TCR Vbeta segments and 13 reverse primers for TCR Jbeta segments. The CDR3 region of rearranged TCR beta genes was amplified from genomic DNA by a multiplex PCR assay. The Illumina HiSeq System was used to sequence the amplified TCR beta libraries as 87-base-pair reads. The original methods were these. A later analysis tallied approximately 87 million unique TCR beta chains across the 666 repertoires, and about 10 million of those chains were shared by two or more donors. A nearest-neighbor algorithm error-corrected the raw reads and collapsed the reads into unique sequences, merging closely related sequences to remove PCR and sequencing errors. CDR3 sequences were aligned to IMGT reference sequences to assign V, D and J gene segments. Each retained sequence needed at least a six-nucleotide match to both a V gene segment and a J gene segment. A rearrangement counted as productive if the CDR3 had no stop codons and remained in frame with V and J, and every other rearrangement counted as non-productive. CDR3 was defined by IMGT convention, running from the second conserved V-encoded cysteine to the conserved J-encoded phenylalanine. The earlier analysis of about 570 of the donors excluded any sequence lacking an unambiguous match to a single V gene segment. In an earlier analysis of 587 of the donors, V segments were called functional above 56.7% productive rearrangements and were called segregating when the between-donor standard deviation exceeded 5%. A statistical classification framework was built for diagnosing cytomegalovirus status from the catalog of TCR beta chain sequences. In a later analysis, TCR nucleotide sequences were compared against IMGT/GENE-DB human TR gene sequences so that V and J genes could be assigned. The TCRdist pipeline was used in a later analysis to assign CDR3 sequences and most-parsimonious VDJ recombination scenarios. In a later analysis, each TCR beta chain was defined by its CDR3 amino acid sequence together with its V-gene family, and reads without a unique V-gene family were excluded. In a later analysis, 500 to 650 highly shared, low-generation-probability nucleotide sequences were removed to address suspected cross-contamination and a sequencing artifact. In a later analysis, a clonal expansion index was calculated for each public chain from normalized within-repertoire ranks of inferred template counts. In a later analysis, generation probabilities were computed using a VDJ recombination model fitted to out-of-frame rearrangements, and the results were checked against IGoR. In a later analysis, hypergeometric tests were used to score TCR-TCR, TCR-HLA and TCR-CMV co-occurrence, with a repertoire-size bias correction applied to TCR pairs. A later analysis estimated false discovery rates by permuting HLA or CMV assignments 20 times. In a later analysis, co-occurring TCRs were grouped with DBSCAN, and TCRdist sequence similarity was added when clustering was performed within HLA-allele-positive subsets. Repertoires with fewer than 30,000 or more than 120,000 public chains, plus five repertoires with anomalous nucleotide sharing, were excluded from co-occurrence clustering. Sourced from immuneACCESS, this table was stored by TCRdb with only in-frame sequences that have V and J called. A share of the clones is absent; for the studies checked, an unresolved V gene accounts for under half, and the remainder has no known explanation. That table supplies the V and J calls and clone size; D and trimming were determined from the DNA. This sample gives about 200,000 clones in total; 60% to 80% of them show up just once. The ten largest clones take up 3.8% of the sample.

The junction shows trimming of 3 bases on V and 4 bases on J, plus 13 bases between the germline ends. Including cysteine and phenylalanine, the CDR3 has 15 amino acids. Of the read, only the CDR3 DNA is kept; its 45 bases are in frame from base 1. Per the germline V gene, SNHLY is the CDR1 and FYNNEI is the CDR2. This sequence originates from a male donor in good health and CMV-seronegative. The chain links TRBV2 with TRBJ2-1; the D region possibly corresponds to TRBD2 (6 bases align). The sequencing input was PBMCs. The sequenced DNA: TGTGCCAGCAGTGACAGTCGGACTACGTACAATGAGCAGTTCTTC. The resulting protein is CASSDSRTTYNEQFF.